A single sample gave rise to the 21 T cell receptor beta chains below, sequenced in a study of identical twins. From the 5' RACE reads, TCRdb called clonotypes with MiXCR, one entry per CDR3 protein. This sample yields approximately 240,000 distinct CDR3 sequences, of which over 12% are seen a single time; around 9.5% belongs to the top ten. Sequencing was performed on memory (CD45RO+) T cells sorted from blood. The receptors originated from a woman aged 18-35 years in good health.

The genes are TRBV19 and TRBJ2-3, with D possibly being TRBD1 (6 bases). The germline V and J ends were trimmed by 9 bases and 2 bases, with 12 bases remaining between them. Germline V gives CDR1 LNHDA, CDR2 SQIVND (reference sequence). The CDR3 has 13 amino acids. This chain's CDR3 is CASEDRLTDTQYF. The CDR3 DNA sequence: TGTGCCAGCGAGGACAGACTCACAGATACGCAGTATTTT.

The sample holds a few counts of this clonotype. CDR3 residues: CSAPGTSGRSDTQYF. The CDR3 region has the DNA TGCAGTGCCCCTGGGACTAGCGGGAGATCAGATACGCAGTATTTT. The V gene is TRBV20-1, the J gene TRBJ2-3; 14 positions match TRBD2. CDR1 is DFQATT, CDR2 SNEGSKA, per germline (reference sequence). V lost 6 bases to trimming and J lost 4 bases; unmatched junction nucleotides: 6. The CDR3 loop spans 15 amino acids.

This clonotype was detected ten times or more. This chain joins TRBV7-2 and TRBJ1-6; 8 bases are a match to TRBD1. The CDR3 runs 14 residues. V was clipped by 5 bases and J by 7 bases; unmatched bases: 4. The germline CDR1 and CDR2 sequences are SGHTA and FQGNSA. The CDR3 here is CASSGQGANSPLHF. The CDR3 bases are TGTGCCAGCAGCGGGCAGGGGGCCAATTCACCCCTCCACTTT.

This clonotype has just a few counts. The chain has TRBV6-5 and TRBJ2-1; 9 bases are shared with TRBD2. CDR1 and CDR2 from the germline V gene are MNHEY and SVGAGI. The CDR3 is 16 amino acids. The V and J ends lost 5 bases and 0 bases, in that order; junction bases with no gene match: 5. DNA of the CDR3: TGTGCCAGCAGTAACCGTAGCGGGAGCTCCTACAATGAGCAGTTCTTC. It is translated as CASSNRSGSSYNEQFF.

The chain links TRBV10-2 to TRBJ2-7; D ambiguous. Germline CDR1 is WSHSY and CDR2 is SAAADI. The V end was cut by 0 bases, the J end by 3 bases, with 9 bases between. The CDR3 extends over 14 amino acids. The CDR3 sequence: CASSESSIDYEQYF. The DNA for the CDR3 is TGCGCCAGCAGTGAGTCGTCAATTGACTACGAGCAGTACTTC.

V and J are TRBV7-9 and TRBJ2-3; D perhaps matches TRBD1 (6 bases). V was cut by 4 bases and J by 4 bases, with 15 bases left in between. This CDR3 comprises 15 residues. Germline lookup yields CDR1 SEHNR and CDR2 FQNEAQ (reference sequence). For the CDR3, the DNA is TGTGCCAGCAGCTCCACTAATGAGGGGGCAGATACGCAGTATTTT. Translating gives CASSSTNEGADTQYF. The full variable domain, its missing parts supplied by reference TRBV7-9 and TRBJ2-3, is DTGVSQNPRHKITKRGQNVTFRCDPISEHNRLYWYRQTLGQGPEFLTYFQNEAQLEKSRLLSDRFSAERPKGSFSTLEIQRTEQGDSAMYLCASSSTNEGADTQYFGPGTRLTVL.

This clonotype was counted at least ten times. The chain joins TRBV7-2 to TRBJ2-3; D possibly uses TRBD1 or TRBD2 (5 bases each). The CDR3 sequence is 15 residues long. In germline, CDR1 is SGHTA, CDR2 FQGNSA. V lost 4 bases and J 0 bases, leaving 11 bases between the germline ends. The CDR3 region is CASSSRGVSTDTQYF. The CDR3 DNA sequence: TGTGCCAGCAGCTCCAGAGGGGTTAGCACAGATACGCAGTATTTT.

This clonotype appeared a few times. The chain combines TRBV21-1 with TRBJ2-1; the DNA was not compared with TRBD2, the D call given in the table. TRBV21-1 is described as a pseudogene. The CDR3 consists of 16 residues. DNA of the CDR3: TGTGCCAGCAGCAAAGCGAAAGCGGGAGGGTACAATGAGCAGTTCTTC. Protein: CASSKAKAGGYNEQFF.

This sequence joins TRBV3-1 and TRBJ2-7, with 9 bases identical to TRBD2. V shed 6 bases and J 6 bases; nucleotides not matched to a gene: 9. The germline V gene has CDR1 LGHDT and CDR2 YNNKEL (reference sequence). The CDR3 runs 14 residues. CDR3 amino acids: CASSPVLAGSEQYF. The CDR3 DNA reads TGTGCCAGCAGTCCAGTACTAGCGGGCTCCGAGCAGTACTTC.

V is TRBV2 and J is TRBJ1-6; D unresolved. The length of the CDR3 is 12 residues. Germline CDR1 reads SNHLY; CDR2 reads FYNNEI. V lost 4 bases and J 7 bases, leaving 5 bases between the germline ends. The CDR3 is CASSVGNSPLHF. Here the CDR3 DNA reads TGTGCCAGCAGTGTAGGCAATTCACCCCTCCACTTT.

This clonotype occurred many times. V and J are TRBV7-9 and TRBJ1-4; 8 nucleotides match TRBD1. From germline, CDR1 is SEHNR and CDR2 FQNEAQ (reference sequence). J lost 3 bases, V lost 5 bases, and 5 bases had no gene match. This CDR3 contains 15 residues. Here the CDR3 reads CASSLQGGSNEKLFF. The CDR3, as DNA: TGTGCCAGCAGCCTACAGGGGGGATCTAATGAAAAACTGTTTTTT.

This clonotype was seen more than once but under ten times. The rearrangement joins TRBV27 to TRBJ1-2, with D possibly being TRBD1 (5 bases). Trimming took off 3 bases at V and 5 bases at J, with 13 bases between the two ends. CDR1 and CDR2 from the germline V gene are MNHEY and SMNVEV (reference sequence). The length of the CDR3 is 14 residues. Here the CDR3 DNA reads TGTGCCAGCAGTTTTCTGGGGCGAGGTTATGGCTACACCTTC. It encodes CASSFLGRGYGYTF.

The chain recombines TRBV7-2 with TRBJ2-5; D gene ambiguous. Trimming removed 1 base from V and 5 bases from J, with 14 bases in between. Per the germline V gene, CDR1 is SGHTA and CDR2 is FQGNSA. CDR3 length: 15 residues. This chain's CDR3 is CASSLGLGLVETQYF. DNA of the CDR3: TGTGCCAGCAGCTTAGGGTTAGGGCTTGTGGAGACCCAGTACTTC.

The CDR3 loop is CASSFVAGGHRDTQYF. The CDR3 DNA follows: TGTGCCAGCAGCTTTGTAGCGGGGGGGCATAGGGATACGCAGTATTTT. This chain connects TRBV7-3 to TRBJ2-3; TRBD2 matches 11 bases. This CDR3 has 16 amino acids. Germline CDR1 is SGHTA and CDR2 is FQGTGA. V lost 3 bases, J lost 6 bases, and 8 bases stayed unmatched. Complete variable domain (other parts from reference TRBV7-3 and TRBJ2-3): GAGVSQTPSNKVTEKGKYVELRCDPISGHTALYWYRQSLGQGPEFLIYFQGTGAADDSGLPNDRFFAVRPEGSVSTLKIQRTERGDSAVYLCASSFVAGGHRDTQYFGPGTRLTVL.

This chain connects TRBV20-1 to TRBJ2-7; 10 positions agree with TRBD2. Per the germline V gene, CDR1 is DFQATT and CDR2 is SNEGSKA (reference sequence). This CDR3 has 15 amino acids. Trimming took 6 bases from V and 5 from J; bases not matched to a gene: 13. CDR3 DNA: TGCAGTGCGCAAGACGGTCGACTAGCGGGTAACGAGCAGTACTTC. Amino acid sequence: CSAQDGRLAGNEQYF.

This clonotype turned up a few times. The rearrangement joins TRBV28 to TRBJ1-6; unclear D gene. Trimming pared 3 bases from V and 5 bases from J, leaving 20 bases between. The CDR3 loop spans 18 amino acids. Germline lookup yields CDR1 MDHEN and CDR2 SYDVKM. CDR3 sequence: CASSFSNGFGSHNSPLHF. In DNA, the CDR3 is TGTGCCAGCAGTTTTTCGAATGGCTTCGGATCCCATAATTCACCCCTCCACTTT. The full variable domain, with the rest looked up from reference TRBV28 and TRBJ1-6, is DVKVTQSSRYLVKRTGEKVFLECVQDMDHENMFWYRQDPGLGLRLIYFSYDVKMKEKGDIPEGYSVSREKKERFSLILESASTNQTSMYLCASSFSNGFGSHNSPLHFGNGTRLTVT.

This chain links TRBV5-1 with TRBJ2-3; D tentatively reads TRBD1 or TRBD2 (5 bases each). The CDR3 length is 14 residues. Trimming left V 6 bases short and J 2 bases short, with 13 bases between. Germline CDR1 reads SGHRS; CDR2 reads YFSETQ. The CDR3 region is CASKWGSNTDTQYF. The DNA for the CDR3 is TGCGCCAGCAAATGGGGGTCCAACACAGATACGCAGTATTTT.

The chain recombines TRBV10-1 with TRBJ2-1; TRBD2 matches 9 bases. Germline V CDR1 and CDR2: WNHNN, SYGVQD (reference sequence). V dropped 7 bases and J dropped 7; count of bases not matched to a gene: 11. This CDR3 is built from 15 residues. Here the CDR3 DNA reads TGCGCCAGCATCTCAAGGAGCGGGGGGACGAATGAGCAGTTCTTC. Translating it yields CASISRSGGTNEQFF.

This clonotype was found a few times. The chain employs TRBV5-1 and TRBJ1-1, with D perhaps TRBD1 (6 bases). Germline CDR1 and CDR2: SGHRS and YFSETQ. The CDR3 length is 13 residues. Trimming cost V 7 bases and J 10 bases, with 20 bases left between them. CDR3 amino acids: CASVPEAQGRAFF. The CDR3 bases are TGCGCCAGCGTGCCGGAAGCACAGGGTCGAGCTTTCTTT.

The chain combines TRBV12-3 or TRBV12-4 with TRBJ1-2, with a tentative D call TRBD1 (5 bases). The CDR3 has 14 amino acids. Deletions cut 3 bases from V and 5 bases from J, with 13 bases between. CDR3 in DNA: TGTGCCAGCAGTTTGGGGGGTTCGGGGTATGGCTACACCTTC. It yields the protein CASSLGGSGYGYTF.

The gene calls are TRBV4-2 and TRBJ2-5; weak D call: TRBD2 (6 bases). V was pared by 4 bases and J by 5 bases, with 11 bases between. Per the germline V gene, CDR1 is LGHNA and CDR2 is YNFKEQ. This CDR3 contains 13 residues. CDR3 nucleotide sequence: TGTGCCAGCAGCCGGGACTTCGTGGAGACCCAGTACTTC. Translation: CASSRDFVETQYF.